Listed below are T cell receptor beta chains from one sample, sequenced in a study of vaccination and CD4 T cells after COVID-19. For these receptors, no antigen is known. TCRdb fed the PCR reads into MiXCR, producing one record per CDR3 protein. Of 10,000 to 13,000 distinct CDR3 sequences in the sample, roughly half were seen once. What was sequenced was CD4+ T cells from blood, cultured in vitro. These receptors all come from a human donor who had recovered from COVID-19. Each CDR3 is given with its conserved first and last residue. Fields, in order: J gene, D gene, V gene, clone size, CDR3 length, CDR3 DNA, CDR3 protein. D genes are given only for firm matches. The size field is filled for only some rows; it gives once, few, many or a size class.

J: TRBJ2-3; D: -; V: TRBV20-1; size: few; length: 13; DNA: TGCAGTGCGGAGAATGGAATGGCGGATACGCAGTATTTT; CDR3: CSAENGMADTQYF
J: TRBJ2-5; D: TRBD2; V: TRBV6-1; size: -; length: 19; DNA: TGTGCCAGCAGTGCAGGGTTTTGGACTAGCGGGAGGGGTGGGGAGACCCAGTACTTC; CDR3: CASSAGFWTSGRGGETQYF
J: TRBJ2-2; D: TRBD1; V: TRBV4-3; size: once; length: 14; DNA: TGCGCCAGCAGCCGGACAGGGGGCACCGGGGAGCTGTTTTTT; CDR3: CASSRTGGTGELFF
J: TRBJ2-2; D: -; V: TRBV12-3/TRBV12-4; size: -; length: 14; DNA: TGTGCCAGCAGTTTTGAGGGGAACACCGGGGAGCTGTTTTTT; CDR3: CASSFEGNTGELFF
J: TRBJ2-1; D: TRBD2; V: TRBV20-1; size: -; length: 16; DNA: TGCAGTGCTCCTCGGGTAGCGGGGTTACCCTACAATGAGCAGTTCTTC; CDR3: CSAPRVAGLPYNEQFF
J: TRBJ2-2; D: -; V: TRBV7-3; size: few; length: 15; DNA: TGTGCCAGCAGCTTAAATCCAGGGCCGGGCGGGGAGCTGTTTTTT; CDR3: CASSLNPGPGGELFF
J: TRBJ1-1; D: -; V: TRBV7-6; size: -; length: 16; DNA: TGTGCCAGCAGCTTAAGGGCCACAGGGTGGAACACTGAAGCTTTCTTT; CDR3: CASSLRATGWNTEAFF
J: TRBJ2-7; D: TRBD2; V: TRBV20-1; size: few; length: 14; DNA: TGCAGTGCTAGAGGGGCTAGCGGGAGGTACGAGCAGTACTTC; CDR3: CSARGASGRYEQYF
J: TRBJ2-6; D: -; V: TRBV7-2; size: -; length: 15; DNA: TGTGCCAGCAGCTACTCAGGGAGTGGGGCCAACGTCCTGACTTTC; CDR3: CASSYSGSGANVLTF
J: TRBJ1-1; D: -; V: TRBV20-1; size: -; length: 13; DNA: TGCAGTGCCGGGGTTGGGGGTCGGACTGAAGCTTTCTTT; CDR3: CSAGVGGRTEAFF
J: TRBJ1-1; D: -; V: TRBV5-1; size: -; length: 15; DNA: TGCGCCAGCAGCTTATCCGGGACGAAGAACACTGAAGCTTTCTTT; CDR3: CASSLSGTKNTEAFF
J: TRBJ1-5; D: TRBD1; V: TRBV28; size: -; length: 17; DNA: TGTGCCAGCGGAGGACGGACAGGGTTAATTGGCAATCAGCCCCAGCATTTT; CDR3: CASGGRTGLIGNQPQHF
J: TRBJ2-2; D: TRBD2; V: TRBV7-3; size: -; length: 16; DNA: TGTGCCAGCAGCGTTACTAGCGTCGCGAACACCGGGGAGCTGTTTTTT; CDR3: CASSVTSVANTGELFF
J: TRBJ2-5; D: -; V: TRBV21-1; size: few; length: 11; DNA: TGTGCCAGCAGCAAAGGGGAGACCCAGTACTTC; CDR3: CASSKGETQYF
J: TRBJ1-2; D: TRBD1; V: TRBV19; size: -; length: 14; DNA: TGTGCCAGTAGTACCGACAGGGCCACCTATGGCTACACCTTC; CDR3: CASSTDRATYGYTF
J: TRBJ2-7; D: TRBD2; V: TRBV28; size: -; length: 13; DNA: TGTGCCAGCAGGAGGACTAGCGGCTACGAGCAGTACTTC; CDR3: CASRRTSGYEQYF
J: TRBJ1-1; D: -; V: TRBV7-3; size: -; length: 13; DNA: TGTGCCAGCAGTCAACAGGGCGTTACTGAAGCTTTCTTT; CDR3: CASSQQGVTEAFF
J: TRBJ2-7; D: TRBD1; V: TRBV7-9; size: -; length: 15; DNA: TGTGCCAGCAGCGTCGGGAGGACAGGGGGGGACGAGCAGTACTTC; CDR3: CASSVGRTGGDEQYF
J: TRBJ2-2; D: -; V: TRBV20-1; size: -; length: 15; DNA: TGCAGTGCTAGTTTTGGCGGGGCAAACACCGGGGAGCTGTTTTTT; CDR3: CSASFGGANTGELFF
J: TRBJ2-5; D: -; V: TRBV20-1; size: few; length: 13; DNA: TGCAGTGCTAACTCTGATATTCAAGAGACCCAGTACTTC; CDR3: CSANSDIQETQYF
J: TRBJ1-2; D: -; V: TRBV28; size: -; length: 13; DNA: TGTGCCAGCAGTATAGGGACGGACTATGGCTACACCTTC; CDR3: CASSIGTDYGYTF
J: TRBJ2-1; D: -; V: TRBV20-1; size: few; length: 14; DNA: TGCAGTGCTAGAGGTCGTGGCGGGGACAATGAGCAGTTCTTC; CDR3: CSARGRGGDNEQFF
J: TRBJ2-2; D: -; V: TRBV7-9; size: -; length: 13; DNA: TGTGCCTCGCGGATGGGTAGTCTCGGGGAGCTGTTTTTT; CDR3: CASRMGSLGELFF
J: TRBJ2-3; D: TRBD1; V: TRBV5-1; size: once; length: 16; DNA: TGCGCCAGCAGCTTATTGGGACAGGGGGCAACAGATACGCAGTATTTT; CDR3: CASSLLGQGATDTQYF
J: TRBJ2-2; D: -; V: TRBV2; size: -; length: 14; DNA: TGTGCCAGCAGGGACGACGGGGACACCGGGGAGCTGTTTTTT; CDR3: CASRDDGDTGELFF
J: TRBJ1-6; D: -; V: TRBV4-3; size: -; length: 12; DNA: TGCGCCAGCAGCCAAACAAATTCACCCCTCCACTTT; CDR3: CASSQTNSPLHF